This TCR beta chain was captured in a study of post-analysis software for immune sequencing data. Study-wide results and limits: Patients had higher frequencies than controls of about five TRBV segments, including TRBV5-6, TRBV5-1 and TRBV20-1.

The CDR3 loop spans 16 amino acids. The germline gives CDR1 SGHVS, CDR2 FNYEAQ. V lost 1 base to trimming and J lost 1 base; unmatched junction nucleotides: 1. The TCR beta cDNA libraries carried unique molecular identifiers. Each CDR3 protein gets one entry after TCRdb re-called the PCR reads with MiXCR. The profile shows about 770,000 distinct CDR3 sequences, under 60% of them singletons. This clonotype was seen a handful of times. Its antigen is not known. The receptor comes from a girl aged 5-17 years with multiple sclerosis. Material for sequencing was blood. This chain joins TRBV7-6 and TRBJ1-3, with TRBD1 matching over 10 bases. The CDR3 loop is CASSLGDRGSGNTIYF. The CDR3 DNA sequence: TGTGCCAGCAGCTTAGGGGACAGGGGATCTGGAAACACCATATATTTT.